This T cell receptor beta chain was identified in a study of T cell responses to AZD1222 COVID-19 vaccine. Study-wide results and limits: Repertoire sampling was restricted to post-peak T cell response timepoints.

Clones were read by immunoSEQ multiplex PCR, and TCRdb kept only the in-frame ones, dropping some. The data show some 130,000 clones, 70% to 90% seen once. Trimming at V came to 3 bases and at J to 7 bases, leaving 5 bases not matched to a gene. Germline assignment: CDR1 MNHEY and CDR2 SMNVEV (reference sequence). The CDR3 runs 15 residues. Concerning this clone: The antigen is not known.

The chain couples TRBV27 to TRBJ1-4; 10 bases map to TRBD1. The source is an adult in good health. Material: peripheral blood, obtained on day 0 of AZD1222 vaccination. For the CDR3, the DNA is TGTGCCAGCAGTTTGGGGGACAGGGGAGCTGAAAAACTGTTTTTT. It yields the protein CASSLGDRGAEKLFF.